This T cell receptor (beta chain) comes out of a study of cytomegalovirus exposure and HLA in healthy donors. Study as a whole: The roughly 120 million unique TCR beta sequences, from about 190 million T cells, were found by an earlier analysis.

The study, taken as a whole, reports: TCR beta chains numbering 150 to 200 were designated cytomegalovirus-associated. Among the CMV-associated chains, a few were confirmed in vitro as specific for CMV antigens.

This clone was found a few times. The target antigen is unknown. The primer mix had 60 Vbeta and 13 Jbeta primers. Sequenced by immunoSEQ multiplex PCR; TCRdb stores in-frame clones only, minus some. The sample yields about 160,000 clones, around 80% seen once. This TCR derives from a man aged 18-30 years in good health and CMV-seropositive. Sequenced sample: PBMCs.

CDR3 sequence (DNA): TGCGCCAGCAGCCAAGAATCCCGGACAGGCTATGGCTACACCTTC. This codes for CASSQESRTGYGYTF. This rearrangement joins TRBV4-1 to TRBJ1-2, with TRBD1 identical over 7 bases. This CDR3 region has 15 residues. The V gene end was trimmed by 0 bases and the J gene end by 4 bases; junction bases not matched to a gene: 5. The germline gives CDR1 MGHRA, CDR2 YSYEKL.